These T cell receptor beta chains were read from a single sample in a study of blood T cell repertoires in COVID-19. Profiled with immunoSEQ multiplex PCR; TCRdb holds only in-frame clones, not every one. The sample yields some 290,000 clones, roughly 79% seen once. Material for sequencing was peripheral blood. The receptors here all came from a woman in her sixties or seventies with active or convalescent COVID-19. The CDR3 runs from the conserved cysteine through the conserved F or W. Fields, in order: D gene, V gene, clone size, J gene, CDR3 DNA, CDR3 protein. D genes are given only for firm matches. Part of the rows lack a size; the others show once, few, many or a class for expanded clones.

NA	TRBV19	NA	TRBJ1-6	TGTGCCAGTAGAAAGGACAGACTGGGTTCACCCCTCCACTTT	CASRKDRLGSPLHF
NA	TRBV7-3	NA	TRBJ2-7	TGTGCCAGCAGCTTAACCCCCCCAACTAGCACGTACTCCTACGAGCAGTACTTC	CASSLTPPTSTYSYEQYF
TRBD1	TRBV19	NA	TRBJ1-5	TGTGCCAGTAGTATCCAGGGGGGTAGCAATCAGCCCCAGCATTTT	CASSIQGGSNQPQHF
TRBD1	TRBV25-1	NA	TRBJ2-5	TGTGCCAGCAGTGAAGGGGACAGGCAAGAGACCCAGTACTTC	CASSEGDRQETQYF
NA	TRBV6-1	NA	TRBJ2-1	TGTGCCAGCAGTGAAGCGCCTAGGCCGCCACTCAATGAGCAGTTCTTC	CASSEAPRPPLNEQFF
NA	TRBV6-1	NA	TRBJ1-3	TGTGCCAGCAGTGACGTCGGGGCTGGAAACACCATATATTTT	CASSDVGAGNTIYF
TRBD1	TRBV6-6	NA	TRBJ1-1	TGTGCCACTTCTCGGGACAGGGGGCCTTGGGGCACTGAAGCTTTCTTT	CATSRDRGPWGTEAFF
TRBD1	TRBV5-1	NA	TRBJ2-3	TGCGCCAGCAGCTCCCTTTCCGGGACAGGAGGGGATACGCAGTATTTT	CASSSLSGTGGDTQYF
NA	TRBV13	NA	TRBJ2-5	TGTGCCAGCAGCTTAGGCCCCGAAGAGACCCAGTACTTC	CASSLGPEETQYF
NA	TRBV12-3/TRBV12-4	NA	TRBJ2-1	TGTGCCAGCAGCCTGGCCAATGAGCAGTTCTTC	CASSLANEQFF
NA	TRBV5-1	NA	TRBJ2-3	TGCGCCAGCAGCTTGGCAGGCGGCACAGATACGCAGTATTTT	CASSLAGGTDTQYF
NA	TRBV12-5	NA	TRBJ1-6	TGTGCTAGTGGTTTGGGGACAGACGCTGAAATGAGTGTGAATTCACCCCTCCACTTT	CASGLGTDAEMSVNSPLHF
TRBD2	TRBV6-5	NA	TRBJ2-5	TGTGCCAGTCTCGGACTAGCGGGGGAGACCCAGTACTTC	CASLGLAGETQYF
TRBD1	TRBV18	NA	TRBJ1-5	TGTGCCAGCTCACGGTCGACAGGGACCAATCAGCCCCAGCATTTT	CASSRSTGTNQPQHF
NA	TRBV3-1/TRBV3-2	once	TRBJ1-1	TGTGCCAGCAGCCAACTCCCGGACACTGAAGCTTTCTTT	CASSQLPDTEAFF
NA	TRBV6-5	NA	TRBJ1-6	TGTGCCAGCAGACCCCTCAGGGCCGTAGATTCACCCCTCCACTTT	CASRPLRAVDSPLHF
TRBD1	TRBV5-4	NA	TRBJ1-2	TGTGCCAGCAGCTTACCGGGACAGAGGCAAATCTATGGCTACACCTTC	CASSLPGQRQIYGYTF
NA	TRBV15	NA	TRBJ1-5	TGTGCCACCAGCAGGGGGGGAGGACATCAGCCCCAGCATTTT	CATSRGGGHQPQHF
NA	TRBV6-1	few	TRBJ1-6	TGTGCCAGCAGTGAAAGCAGGACAGAGAATTCACCCCTCCACTTT	CASSESRTENSPLHF
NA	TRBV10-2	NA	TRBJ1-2	TGCGCCAGCAGTGGGGGAGGATCAGAAGGGGGCTACACCTTC	CASSGGGSEGGYTF
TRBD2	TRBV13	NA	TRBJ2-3	TGTGCCAGCAGCTTACGCGCAGCGGGGGGCACAGATACGCAGTATTTT	CASSLRAAGGTDTQYF
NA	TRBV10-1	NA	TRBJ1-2	TGCGCCAGCAGTGAGCCCAGGGACTATGGCTACACCTTC	CASSEPRDYGYTF
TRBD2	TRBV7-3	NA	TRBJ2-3	TGTGCCAGCAGCCCCCCTCACCCTAGCGGGGGTATAGATACGCAGTATTTT	CASSPPHPSGGIDTQYF
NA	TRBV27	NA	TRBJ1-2	TGTGCCAGCAGAACTACACTTTATGGCTACACCTTC	CASRTTLYGYTF
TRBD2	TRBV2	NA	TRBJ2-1	TGTGCCAGCAGCCCAAGGACTAGCGGGGACAATGAGCAGTTCTTC	CASSPRTSGDNEQFF
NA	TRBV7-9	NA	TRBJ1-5	TGTGCCAGCAGCTTAGGATTTGGGGACTGGTGGAGCAATCAGCCCCAGCATTTT	CASSLGFGDWWSNQPQHF
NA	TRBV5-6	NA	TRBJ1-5	TGTGCCAGCAGCTTGGCAGGGTCAGAACAGCCCCAGCATTTT	CASSLAGSEQPQHF
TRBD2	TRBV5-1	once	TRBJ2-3	TGCGCCAGCAGCATTAGCGGGGGAATCACAGATACGCAGTATTTT	CASSISGGITDTQYF
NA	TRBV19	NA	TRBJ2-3	TGTGCCAGTAGCCTCGGACTGGCGGCGGATACGCAGTATTTT	CASSLGLAADTQYF
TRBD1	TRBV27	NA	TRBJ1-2	TGTGCCAGCAGTCAGGGACAGGGGGAAATCGGTGGCTACACCTTC	CASSQGQGEIGGYTF
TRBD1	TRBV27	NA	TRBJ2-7	TGTGCCAGCAGTTTATCTCGGACAGGGGTTTACGAGCAGTACTTC	CASSLSRTGVYEQYF
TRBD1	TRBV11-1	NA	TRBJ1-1	TGTGCCAGCAGCTTAACAGGACAGGGGAACACTGAAGCTTTCTTT	CASSLTGQGNTEAFF
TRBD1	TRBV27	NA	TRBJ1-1	TGTGCCAGCAGTACGGGACAGGGGGGCTTGAACACTGAAGCTTTCTTT	CASSTGQGGLNTEAFF
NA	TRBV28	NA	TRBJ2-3	TGTGCCAGCAGGCCTTTCAACGACGGACTCACCACAGATACGCAGTATTTT	CASRPFNDGLTTDTQYF
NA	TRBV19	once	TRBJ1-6	TGTGCCAGTAACCGGGATTGGGGAGCCCTCCACTTT	CASNRDWGALHF
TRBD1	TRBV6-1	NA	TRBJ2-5	TGTGCCAGCAGTGAAGGGGCAGGGGGCGAGACCCAGTACTTC	CASSEGAGGETQYF
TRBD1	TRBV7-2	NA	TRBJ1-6	TGTGCCAGCAGCTTAGGGCGGGACAGGGGCAGAGATAATAATTCACCCCTCCACTTT	CASSLGRDRGRDNNSPLHF
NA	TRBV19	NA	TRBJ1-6	TGTGCCAGTAGTATGCCAGTCCCTAATTCACCCCTCCACTTT	CASSMPVPNSPLHF
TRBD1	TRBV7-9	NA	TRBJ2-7	TGTGCCAGCAGAGGGACAGGGATCCACGAGCAGTACTTC	CASRGTGIHEQYF
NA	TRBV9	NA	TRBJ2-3	TGTGCCAGCAGCGGCTGGGGACTCCAAAGCACAGATACGCAGTATTTT	CASSGWGLQSTDTQYF
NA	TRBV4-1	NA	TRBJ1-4	TGCGCCAGCAGCTTCGTGGGGGGGGCTAATGAAAAACTGTTTTTT	CASSFVGGANEKLFF
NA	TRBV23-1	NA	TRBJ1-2	TGCGCCAGCAGTCAGGGTTGCCAGGGGTTTTCCCATGGCTACACCTTC	CASSQGCQGFSHGYTF
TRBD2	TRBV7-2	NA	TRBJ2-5	TGTGCCAGCAACGTTGGGCTAGCGGGGGAGACCCAGTACTTC	CASNVGLAGETQYF
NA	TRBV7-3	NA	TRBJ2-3	TGTGCCAGCAGCTTAACCCTCTCCAGCACAGATACGCAGTATTTT	CASSLTLSSTDTQYF
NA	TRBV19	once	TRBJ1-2	TGTGCCAGCGTAGCCTTAGGGGTGACATATGGCTACACCTTC	CASVALGVTYGYTF
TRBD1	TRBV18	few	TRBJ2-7	TGTGCCAGCTCACCAAGTGGGACAGGGTACGAGCAGTACTTC	CASSPSGTGYEQYF
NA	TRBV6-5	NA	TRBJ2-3	TGTGCCAGCAGCGGGGGGACAAGCACAGATACGCAGTATTTT	CASSGGTSTDTQYF
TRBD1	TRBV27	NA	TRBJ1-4	TGTGCCAGCGGAAGAGGGACAGGGGGGGTCAATGAAAAACTGTTTTTT	CASGRGTGGVNEKLFF
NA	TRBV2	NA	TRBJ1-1	TGTGCCAGCTCCAAGGAGGGGCGGGAGAACACTGAAGCTTTCTTT	CASSKEGRENTEAFF